Each of the 11 T cell receptor beta chains below was sequenced from the same sample in a study of blood T cell repertoires in COVID-19. Profiled with immunoSEQ multiplex PCR; TCRdb holds only in-frame clones, not every one. The table lists about 46,000 clones, about 90% of them singletons. The source material was peripheral blood. The receptor set was obtained from a man in his fifties with acute or convalescent COVID-19.

This rearrangement joins TRBV14 to TRBJ2-7; TRBD1 is a possible D gene (6 bases). V dropped 3 bases and J dropped 2 bases, with 8 bases sitting between them. There are 13 residues in the CDR3. The germline V gene encodes CDR1 SGHDN and CDR2 FVKESK. CDR3 in DNA: TGTGCCAGCAGCCAGGACAGACCCTACGAGCAGTACTTC. Its translation is CASSQDRPYEQYF.

The chain joins TRBV5-5 to TRBJ2-7, with D possibly being TRBD1 (5 bases). Trimming left V 3 bases short and J 0 bases short, with 10 bases between. The CDR3 spans 14 residues. Germline V gives CDR1 SGHKS, CDR2 YYEKEE (reference sequence). The chain's CDR3 is CASSYWTTSYEQYF. CDR3 nucleotide sequence: TGTGCCAGCAGCTATTGGACAACCTCCTACGAGCAGTACTTC.

The chain has TRBV5-1 and TRBJ2-7, with 8 bases lining up with TRBD1. Germline assignment: CDR1 SGHRS and CDR2 YFSETQ. The CDR3 length is 15 residues. The V and J ends lost 3 bases and 0 bases, in that order; junction bases with no gene match: 5. The CDR3: CASSSRTGSSYEQYF. For the CDR3, the DNA is TGCGCCAGCAGCTCGAGGACAGGGAGCTCCTACGAGCAGTACTTC. The full variable domain, in which reference TRBV5-1 and TRBJ2-7 provide the parts outside the CDR3, is KAGVTQTPRYLIKTRGQQVTLSCSPISGHRSVSWYQQTPGQGLQFLFEYFSETQRNKGNFPGRFSGRQFSNSRSEMNVSTLELGDSALYLCASSSRTGSSYEQYFGPGTRLTVT.

The chain combines TRBV19 with TRBJ2-7; 8 nucleotides match TRBD1. V was pared by 7 bases and J by 6 bases, with 11 bases of the junction left unmatched. The germline V gene encodes CDR1 LNHDA and CDR2 SQIVND (reference sequence). There are 14 residues in the CDR3. DNA for the CDR3: TGTGCCAGTACGGTGGCAGGGGGCATGGTCGAGCAGTACTTC. Translation gives CASTVAGGMVEQYF. The full variable domain, in which reference TRBV19 and TRBJ2-7 provide the parts outside the CDR3, is DGGITQSPKYLFRKEGQNVTLSCEQNLNHDAMYWYRQDPGQGLRLIYYSQIVNDFQKGDIAEGYSVSREKKESFPLTVTSAQKNPTAFYLCASTVAGGMVEQYFGPGTRLTVT.

The chain uses TRBV7-7 and TRBJ1-2, with D maybe TRBD1 (6 bases). The V end lost 5 bases, the J end lost 6 bases, and 16 bases lay between the germline ends. Germline V gives CDR1 SSHAT, CDR2 FNYEAQ (reference sequence). This CDR3 region has 14 residues. This CDR3 is CASSPLQGIDGYTF. The CDR3 DNA reads TGTGCCAGCAGCCCACTACAGGGTATCGATGGCTACACCTTC.

The chain recombines TRBV18 with TRBJ2-3; 14 bases match TRBD2. CDR3 length: 17 amino acids. The trim removed 2 bases at V and 6 bases at J, leaving 7 bases unmatched. Germline lookup yields CDR1 KGHSH and CDR2 LQKENI. The CDR3 region is CASSPSGTSGGDDTQYF. The CDR3 DNA reads TGTGCCAGCTCACCAAGTGGGACTAGCGGGGGTGATGATACGCAGTATTTT. Drawing the rest from reference TRBV18 and TRBJ2-3, the complete variable domain is NAGVMQNPRHLVRRRGQEARLRCSPMKGHSHVYWYRQLPEEGLKFMVYLQKENIIDESGMPKERFSAEFPKEGPSILRIQQVVRGDSAAYFCASSPSGTSGGDDTQYFGPGTRLTVL.

The V gene is TRBV6-5, the J gene TRBJ2-1; possibly TRBD2 for D (6 bases). The CDR3 contains 11 residues. V was shortened by 8 bases and J by 11 bases, with 13 bases between the two germline ends. Germline CDR1 MNHEY, CDR2 SVGAGI. The CDR3 sequence is CASVEGFQQFF. The CDR3 bases are TGTGCCAGCGTGGAGGGATTTCAGCAGTTCTTC.

The J gene is TRBJ1-1, the V gene TRBV7-2; D possibly corresponds to TRBD1 (6 bases). Germline lookup yields CDR1 SGHTA and CDR2 FQGNSA. This CDR3 comprises 13 residues. Trimming shortened V by 5 bases and J by 9 bases, and 16 bases separated the two germline ends. CDR3 sequence reads: CASSPQRTAKAFF. The CDR3 nucleotides read TGTGCCAGCAGCCCCCAGAGGACAGCTAAAGCTTTCTTT.

This clone was counted a few times. The chain couples TRBV2 to TRBJ1-4; D call uncertain. Germline CDR1 reads SNHLY; CDR2 reads FYNNEI. There are 11 residues in the CDR3. V lost 9 bases to trimming and J lost 7 bases, with 9 bases between them. CDR3 amino acids: CASSGSEKLFF. The CDR3 DNA reads as TGTGCCAGTAGCGGATCTGAAAAACTGTTTTTT.

In DNA, the CDR3 is TGTGCCAGTAGTACAGGACTAGCGGGAGTATACGCAGAGACCCAGTACTTC. It codes for CASSTGLAGVYAETQYF. The chain links TRBV19 to TRBJ2-5; 13 bases line up with TRBD2. After removal of 4 bases from V and 4 bases from J, the junction contained 9 bases not matched to a gene. This CDR3 comprises 17 residues. The germline gives CDR1 LNHDA, CDR2 SQIVND (reference sequence).

The chain uses TRBV9 and TRBJ2-5; maybe TRBD1 (5 bases). The CDR3 is 14 amino acids. V was shortened by 0 bases and J by 4 bases, with 10 bases between the two germline ends. CDR1 SGDLS and CDR2 YYNGEE come from the germline V gene. In DNA, the CDR3 is TGTGCCAGCAGCGTAGTTGGGGCAGGAGAGACCCAGTACTTC. Its translation: CASSVVGAGETQYF.